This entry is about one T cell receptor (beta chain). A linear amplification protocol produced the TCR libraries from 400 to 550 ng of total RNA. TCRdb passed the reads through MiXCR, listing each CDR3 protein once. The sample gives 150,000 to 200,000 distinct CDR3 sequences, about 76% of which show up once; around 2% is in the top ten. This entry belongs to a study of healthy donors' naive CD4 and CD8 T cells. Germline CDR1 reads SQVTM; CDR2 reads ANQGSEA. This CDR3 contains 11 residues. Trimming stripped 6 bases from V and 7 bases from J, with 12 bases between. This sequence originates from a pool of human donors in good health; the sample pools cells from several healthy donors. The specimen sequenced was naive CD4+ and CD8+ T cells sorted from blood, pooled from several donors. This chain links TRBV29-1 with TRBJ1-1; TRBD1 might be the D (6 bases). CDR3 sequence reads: CSVLGQNEAFF. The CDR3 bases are TGCAGCGTCCTCGGACAGAATGAAGCTTTCTTT.